This T cell receptor (beta chain) was identified in a study of blood T cell repertoires in COVID-19. About the research overall: Acute-phase and convalescent COVID-19 samples originated in the United States, Italy and Spain. PBMCs, B-cell-depleted T cells, or T cells provided the cDNA or gDNA that made up the material.

Between the trimmed V and J ends, which lost 4 bases and 2 bases, there was a span of 11 bases. The CDR3 loop spans 14 amino acids. The germline CDR1 and CDR2 sequences are MDHEN and SYDVKM. Assay: immunoSEQ multiplex PCR; the TCRdb copy retains only in-frame clones and omits some. The data show 94,000 or so clones, roughly 82% seen once. The V call is TRBV28, the J call TRBJ1-2, with D unclear. This TCR came from a man between 60 and 75 years old with acute or convalescent COVID-19. The sequenced material came from peripheral blood. CDR3: CASSSPGVNYGYTF. The CDR3, as DNA: TGTGCCAGCAGTTCCCCCGGGGTAAACTATGGCTACACCTTC.